This T cell receptor (beta chain) was found in a study of Graves' ophthalmopathy and Graves' hyperthyroidism. For repertoire sequencing, the TCR beta CDR3 regions were amplified from RNA transcripts. First-round RT-PCR employed HTBI primers, with a second-round multiplex PCR after it. From the multiplex PCR reads, TCRdb called clonotypes with MiXCR, one entry per CDR3 protein. The sample has just over 400,000 distinct CDR3 sequences, approximately 21% seen once. Germline V lookup: CDR1 MGHRA, CDR2 YSYEKL. The CDR3 sequence is 19 residues long. V lost 0 bases and J 4 bases, leaving 25 bases between the germline ends. This clonotype was counted at least ten times.

This TCR came from a woman aged 18-29 years with stable Graves' hyperthyroidism. V usage is TRBV4-1 and J usage is TRBJ2-7; D perhaps matches TRBD2 (5 bases). Sequenced material: peripheral blood. This CDR3 is CASSQDPGRVAQRVYEQYF. The CDR3 DNA reads as TGCGCCAGCAGCCAAGACCCCGGTCGCGTAGCGCAAAGGGTATACGAGCAGTACTTC.